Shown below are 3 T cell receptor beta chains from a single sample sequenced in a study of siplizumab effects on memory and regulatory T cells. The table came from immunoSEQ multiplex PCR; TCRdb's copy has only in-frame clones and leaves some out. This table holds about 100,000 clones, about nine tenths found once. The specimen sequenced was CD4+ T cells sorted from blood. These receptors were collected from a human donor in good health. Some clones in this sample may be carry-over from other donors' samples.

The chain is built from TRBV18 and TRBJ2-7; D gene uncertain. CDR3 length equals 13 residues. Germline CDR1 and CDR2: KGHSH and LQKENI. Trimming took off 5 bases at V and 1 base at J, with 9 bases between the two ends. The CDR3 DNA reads TGTGCCAGCTCATTAGGACGGTCCTACGAGCAGTACTTC. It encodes CASSLGRSYEQYF.

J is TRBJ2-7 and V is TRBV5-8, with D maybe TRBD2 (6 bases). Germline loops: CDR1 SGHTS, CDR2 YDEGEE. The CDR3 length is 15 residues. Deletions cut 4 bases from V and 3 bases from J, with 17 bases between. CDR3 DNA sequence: TGTGCCAGCAGCCCCCGTGCGGGACGCTTCTACGAGCAGTACTTC. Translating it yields CASSPRAGRFYEQYF. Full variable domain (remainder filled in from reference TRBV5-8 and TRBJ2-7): EAGVTQSPTHLIKTRGQQATLRCSPISGHTSVYWYQQALGLGLQFLLWYDEGEERNRGNFPPRFSGRQFPNYSSELNVNALELEDSALYLCASSPRAGRFYEQYFGPGTRLTVT.

The DNA of the CDR3 is TGTGCCAGCAGCCGAGAGGGGGGCGAGCAGTACTTC. Protein: CASSREGGEQYF. This chain joins TRBV14 and TRBJ2-7; the D gene could be TRBD1 or TRBD2 (6 bases each). The CDR3 consists of 12 residues. The V end was cut by 4 bases, the J end by 6 bases, with 10 bases between. Per the germline V gene, CDR1 is SGHDN and CDR2 is FVKESK.